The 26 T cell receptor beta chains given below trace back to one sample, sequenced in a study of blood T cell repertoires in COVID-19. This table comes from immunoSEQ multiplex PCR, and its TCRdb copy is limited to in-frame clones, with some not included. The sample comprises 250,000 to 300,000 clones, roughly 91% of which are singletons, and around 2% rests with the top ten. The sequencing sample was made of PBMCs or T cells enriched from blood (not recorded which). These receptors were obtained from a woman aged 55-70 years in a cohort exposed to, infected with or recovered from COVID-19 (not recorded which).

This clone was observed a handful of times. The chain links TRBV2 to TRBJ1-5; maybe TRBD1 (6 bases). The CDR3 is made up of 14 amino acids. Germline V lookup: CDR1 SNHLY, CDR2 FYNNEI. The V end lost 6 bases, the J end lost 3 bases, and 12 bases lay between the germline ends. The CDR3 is CASRIDRTNQPQHF. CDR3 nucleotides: TGTGCCAGCAGAATAGACAGGACCAATCAGCCCCAGCATTTT.

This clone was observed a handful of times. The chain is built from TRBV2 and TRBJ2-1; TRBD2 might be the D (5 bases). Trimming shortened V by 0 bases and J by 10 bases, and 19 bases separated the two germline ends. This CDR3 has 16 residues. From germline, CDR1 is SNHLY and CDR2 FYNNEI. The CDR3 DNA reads TGTGCCAGCAGTGAAGCGCCGGACTGGATCCTCAGAGAGCAGTTCTTC. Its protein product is CASSEAPDWILREQFF.

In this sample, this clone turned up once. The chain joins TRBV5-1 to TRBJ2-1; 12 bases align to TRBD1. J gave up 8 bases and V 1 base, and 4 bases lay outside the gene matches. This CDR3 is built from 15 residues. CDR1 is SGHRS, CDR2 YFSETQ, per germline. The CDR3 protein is CASSLRDRGRDEQFF. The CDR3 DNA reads TGCGCCAGCAGCTTGAGGGACAGGGGGCGCGATGAGCAGTTCTTC.

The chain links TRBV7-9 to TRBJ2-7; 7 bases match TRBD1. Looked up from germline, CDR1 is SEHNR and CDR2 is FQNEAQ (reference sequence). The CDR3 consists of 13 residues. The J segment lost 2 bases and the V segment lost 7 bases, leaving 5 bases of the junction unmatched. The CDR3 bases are TGTGCCAGCACGGGACAGCTAACCTACGAGCAGTACTTC. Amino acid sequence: CASTGQLTYEQYF.

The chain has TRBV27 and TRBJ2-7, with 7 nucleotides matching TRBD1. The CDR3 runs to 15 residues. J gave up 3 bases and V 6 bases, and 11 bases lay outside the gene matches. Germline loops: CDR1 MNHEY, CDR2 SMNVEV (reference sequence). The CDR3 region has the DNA TGTGCCAGCAGCCGAGGGGACAGAAAATACTACGAGCAGTACTTC. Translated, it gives CASSRGDRKYYEQYF.

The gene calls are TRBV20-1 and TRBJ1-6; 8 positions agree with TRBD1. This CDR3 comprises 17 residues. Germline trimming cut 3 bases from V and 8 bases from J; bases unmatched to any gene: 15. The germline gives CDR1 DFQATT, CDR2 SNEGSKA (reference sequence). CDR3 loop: CSASGDRTVNLDSPLHF. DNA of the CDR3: TGCAGTGCTAGTGGGGACAGGACAGTGAACTTAGATTCACCCCTCCACTTT.

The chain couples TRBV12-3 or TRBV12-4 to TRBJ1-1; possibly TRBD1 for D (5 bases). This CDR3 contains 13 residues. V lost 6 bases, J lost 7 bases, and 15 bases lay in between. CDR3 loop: CASRNSGGGEAFF. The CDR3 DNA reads TGTGCCAGCAGAAACTCCGGGGGAGGTGAAGCTTTCTTT.

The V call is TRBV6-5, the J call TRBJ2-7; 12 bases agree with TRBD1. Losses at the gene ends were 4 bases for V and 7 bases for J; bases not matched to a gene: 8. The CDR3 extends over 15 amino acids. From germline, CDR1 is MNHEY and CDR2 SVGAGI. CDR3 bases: TGTGCCAGCAGTTCCCCGGGACAGGGGGCTCGAGAGCAGTACTTC. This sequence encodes CASSSPGQGAREQYF.

DNA of the CDR3: TGTGCCAGCAGAGAGGGACTAGCGATAAATGAGCAGTTCTTC. Translated: CASREGLAINEQFF. V is TRBV28 and J is TRBJ2-1, with 10 bases that match TRBD2. V shed 6 bases and J 7 bases; nucleotides not matched to a gene: 6. This CDR3 contains 14 residues. Per germline, CDR1 MDHEN and CDR2 SYDVKM. The full variable domain, completed using reference TRBV28 and TRBJ2-1, is DVKVTQSSRYLVKRTGEKVFLECVQDMDHENMFWYRQDPGLGLRLIYFSYDVKMKEKGDIPEGYSVSREKKERFSLILESASTNQTSMYLCASREGLAINEQFFGPGTRLTVL.

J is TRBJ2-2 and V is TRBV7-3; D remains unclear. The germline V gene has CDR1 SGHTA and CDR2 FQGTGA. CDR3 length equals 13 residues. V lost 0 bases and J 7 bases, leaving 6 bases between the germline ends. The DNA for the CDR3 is TGTGCCAGCAGCTTAACTTTAGTCGGGGAGCTGTTTTTT. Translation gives CASSLTLVGELFF.

CDR3 loop: CASSWVSDQPQHF. The DNA of the CDR3 is TGTGCCAGCAGTTGGGTAAGCGATCAGCCCCAGCATTTT. The gene calls are TRBV28 and TRBJ1-5; D unclear. The germline gives CDR1 MDHEN, CDR2 SYDVKM. The V gene lost 4 bases and the J gene lost 5 bases, with 9 bases spanning the gap. The CDR3 consists of 13 residues.

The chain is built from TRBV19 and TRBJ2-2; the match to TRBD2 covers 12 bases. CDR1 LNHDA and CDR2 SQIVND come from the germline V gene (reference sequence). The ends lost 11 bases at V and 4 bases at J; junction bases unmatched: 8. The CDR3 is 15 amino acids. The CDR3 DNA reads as TGTGCCTCTAGCCGGACTAGCGGGATCACCGGGGAGCTGTTTTTT. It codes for CASSRTSGITGELFF.

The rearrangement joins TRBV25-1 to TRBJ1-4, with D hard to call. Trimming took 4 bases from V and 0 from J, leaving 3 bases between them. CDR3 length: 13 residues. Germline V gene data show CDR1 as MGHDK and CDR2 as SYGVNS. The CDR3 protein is CASSVATNEKLFF. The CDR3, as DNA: TGTGCCAGCAGTGTCGCAACTAATGAAAAACTGTTTTTT.

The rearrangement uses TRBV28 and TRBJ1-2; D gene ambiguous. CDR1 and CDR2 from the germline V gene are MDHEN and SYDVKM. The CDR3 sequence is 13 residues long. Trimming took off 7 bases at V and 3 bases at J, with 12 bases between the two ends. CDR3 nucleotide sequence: TGTGCCAGCAATGCAGGATTTGACTATGGCTACACCTTC. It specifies CASNAGFDYGYTF.

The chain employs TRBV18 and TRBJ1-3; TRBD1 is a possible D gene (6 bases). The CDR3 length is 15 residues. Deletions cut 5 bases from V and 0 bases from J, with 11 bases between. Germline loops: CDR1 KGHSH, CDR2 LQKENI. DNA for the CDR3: TGTGCCAGCTCATCGACAGGCTCCTCTGGAAACACCATATATTTT. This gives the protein CASSSTGSSGNTIYF.

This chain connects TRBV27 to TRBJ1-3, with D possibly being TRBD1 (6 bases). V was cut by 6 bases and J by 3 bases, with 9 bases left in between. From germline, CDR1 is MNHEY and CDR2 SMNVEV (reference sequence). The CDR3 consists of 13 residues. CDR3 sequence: CASSRTVGNTIYF. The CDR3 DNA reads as TGTGCCAGCAGCCGGACAGTTGGAAACACCATATATTTT.

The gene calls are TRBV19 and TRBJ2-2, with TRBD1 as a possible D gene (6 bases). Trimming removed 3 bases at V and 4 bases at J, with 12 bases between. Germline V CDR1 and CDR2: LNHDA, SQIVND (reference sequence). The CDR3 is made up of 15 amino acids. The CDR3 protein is CASSIGQLPTGELFF. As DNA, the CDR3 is TGTGCCAGTAGTATTGGACAGCTTCCCACCGGGGAGCTGTTTTTT.

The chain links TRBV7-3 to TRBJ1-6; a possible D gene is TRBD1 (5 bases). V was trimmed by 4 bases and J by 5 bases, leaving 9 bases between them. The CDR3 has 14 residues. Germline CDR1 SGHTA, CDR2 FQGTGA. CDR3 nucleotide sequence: TGTGCCAGCAGCTGGGGCACAAATAATTCACCCCTCCACTTT. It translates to CASSWGTNNSPLHF.

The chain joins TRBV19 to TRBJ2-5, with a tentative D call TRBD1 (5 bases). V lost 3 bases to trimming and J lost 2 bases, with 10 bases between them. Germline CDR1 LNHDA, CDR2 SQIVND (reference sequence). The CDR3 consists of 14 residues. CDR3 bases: TGTGCCAGTAGTATGAACAGGTTACAAGAGACCCAGTACTTC. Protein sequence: CASSMNRLQETQYF.

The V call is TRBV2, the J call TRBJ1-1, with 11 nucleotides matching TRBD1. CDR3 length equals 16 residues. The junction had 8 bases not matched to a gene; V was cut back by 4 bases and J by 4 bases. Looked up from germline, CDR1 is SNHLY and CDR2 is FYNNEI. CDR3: CASSVRTGGLGTEAFF. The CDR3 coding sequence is TGTGCCAGCAGTGTTCGGACAGGGGGCCTGGGCACTGAAGCTTTCTTT.

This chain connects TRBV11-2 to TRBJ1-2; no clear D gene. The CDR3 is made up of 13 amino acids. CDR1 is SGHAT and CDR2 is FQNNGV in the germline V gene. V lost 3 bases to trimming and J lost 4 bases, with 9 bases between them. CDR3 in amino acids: CASSLSASYGYTF. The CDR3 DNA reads TGTGCCAGCAGCTTGTCAGCGAGCTATGGCTACACCTTC.

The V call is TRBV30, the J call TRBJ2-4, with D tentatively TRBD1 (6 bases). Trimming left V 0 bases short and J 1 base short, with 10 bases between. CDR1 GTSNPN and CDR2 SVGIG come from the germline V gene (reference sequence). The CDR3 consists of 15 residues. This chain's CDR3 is CAWSVQGWAKNIQYF. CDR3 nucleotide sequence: TGTGCCTGGAGTGTACAGGGATGGGCCAAAAACATTCAGTACTTC.

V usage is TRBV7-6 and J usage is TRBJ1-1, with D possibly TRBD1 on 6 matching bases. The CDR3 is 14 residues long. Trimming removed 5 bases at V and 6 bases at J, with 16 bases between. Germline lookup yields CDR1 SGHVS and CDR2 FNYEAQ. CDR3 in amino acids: CASSSNPRGSEAFF. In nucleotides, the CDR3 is TGTGCCAGCAGCAGCAACCCCAGGGGTTCTGAAGCTTTCTTT.

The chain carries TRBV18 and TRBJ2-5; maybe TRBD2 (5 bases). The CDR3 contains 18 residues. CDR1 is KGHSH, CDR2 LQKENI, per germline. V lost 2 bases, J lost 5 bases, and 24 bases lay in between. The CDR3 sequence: CASSPGLGLTTTGETQYF. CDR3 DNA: TGTGCCAGCTCACCAGGCTTAGGACTGACTACGACCGGGGAGACCCAGTACTTC.

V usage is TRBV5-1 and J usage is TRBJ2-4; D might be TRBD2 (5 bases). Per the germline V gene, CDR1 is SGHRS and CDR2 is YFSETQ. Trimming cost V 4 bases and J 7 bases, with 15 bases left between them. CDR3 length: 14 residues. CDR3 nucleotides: TGCGCCAGCAGCCTGAGCGGAGTGGGGAACATTCAGTACTTC. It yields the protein CASSLSGVGNIQYF.

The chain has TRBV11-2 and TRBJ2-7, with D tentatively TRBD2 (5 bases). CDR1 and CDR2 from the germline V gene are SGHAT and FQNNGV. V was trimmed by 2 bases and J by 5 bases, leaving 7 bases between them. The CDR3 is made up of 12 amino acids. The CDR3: CASSLTSDEQYF. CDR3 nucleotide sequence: TGTGCCAGCAGCTTAACTAGTGACGAGCAGTACTTC.